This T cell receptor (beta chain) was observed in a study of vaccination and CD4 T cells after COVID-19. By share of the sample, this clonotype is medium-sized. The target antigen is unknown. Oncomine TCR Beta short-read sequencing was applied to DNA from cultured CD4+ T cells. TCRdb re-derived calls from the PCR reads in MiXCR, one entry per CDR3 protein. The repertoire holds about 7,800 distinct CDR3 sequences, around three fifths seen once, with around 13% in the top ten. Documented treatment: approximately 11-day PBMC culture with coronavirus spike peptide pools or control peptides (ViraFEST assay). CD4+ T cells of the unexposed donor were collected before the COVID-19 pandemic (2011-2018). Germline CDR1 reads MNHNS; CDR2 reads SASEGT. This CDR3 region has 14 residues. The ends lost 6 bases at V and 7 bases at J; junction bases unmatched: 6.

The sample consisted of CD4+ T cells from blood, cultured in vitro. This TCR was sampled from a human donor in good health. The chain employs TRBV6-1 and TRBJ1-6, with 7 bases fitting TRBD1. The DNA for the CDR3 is TGTGCCAGCAGCCGACAGGGCCACAATTCACCCCTCCACTTT. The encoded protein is CASSRQGHNSPLHF.